This T cell receptor (beta chain) stems from a study of T cell responses to AZD1222 COVID-19 vaccine. Findings and caveats of the study: Two doses of AZD1222 preceded a rise in Spike-specific TCR breadth and depth.

A word on this clone: Its antigen is unidentified.

CDR3 length: 15 amino acids. Germline loops: CDR1 MNHNY, CDR2 SVGAGI (reference sequence). Trimming removed 10 bases from V and 0 bases from J; junction bases left unmatched: 8. Using immunoSEQ multiplex PCR, the repertoire was profiled, and TCRdb retains in-frame clones only, with some absent. The sample consists of about 170,000 clones, around nine tenths of them appearing once. Sequenced material: peripheral blood, taken on day 0 of AZD1222 vaccination. The sequence derives from an adult in good health. V and J are TRBV6-6 and TRBJ1-5; 8 bases match TRBD1. The CDR3 loop reads CATTDRGSSNQPQHF. The CDR3 DNA reads as TGTGCCACCACCGACAGGGGCTCTAGCAATCAGCCCCAGCATTTT.